Following are 7 T cell receptor beta chains from one sample sequenced in a study of shared clonotypes between healthy human individuals (dated by TCRdb to 2020 to 2022). Library preparation employed the immunoSEQ multiplex PCR assay. Here the immuneACCESS table is served through TCRdb, limited to in-frame sequences with V and J called. Missing clones are a known gap in these copies; in checked studies unresolved V genes cover under half, and the rest lacks a known reason. The sample table contains about 2 million clones; only one count was recorded for about 95% of them. In total, the top ten clones hold roughly 1.2% of the sample. CD8 naive samples were obtained by positive selection for CCR7 among CD45RO-negative cells, yielding a CD45RA+CCR7+ population from which TemRA cells were excluded. The sample consisted of naive CD8+ T cells sorted from blood. The cell subset or site tag for this specimen amounts to: CD45RA+CCR7+. The receptor set was obtained from a man between 18 and 29 years old in good health.

The chain employs TRBV6-5 and TRBJ1-1, with a weak D call TRBD1 (6 bases). Trimming removed 7 bases at V and 7 bases at J, with 13 bases between. CDR3 length equals 12 residues. Germline CDR1 is MNHEY and CDR2 is SVGAGI. DNA for the CDR3: TGTGCCAGCATGGGGGCGGAGGTTGAAGCTTTCTTT. This encodes CASMGAEVEAFF.

For the CDR3, the DNA is TGTGCCAGCAGTTTCCCCGGTTGGAACACTGAAGCTTTCTTT. Translating it yields CASSFPGWNTEAFF. The chain combines TRBV28 with TRBJ1-1; D is unresolved. Trimming pared 3 bases from V and 1 base from J, leaving 9 bases between. From germline, CDR1 is MDHEN and CDR2 SYDVKM. The CDR3 extends over 14 amino acids.

The rearrangement links TRBV4-3 to TRBJ2-7; D uncertain. V was shortened by 0 bases and J by 3 bases, with 6 bases between the two germline ends. Germline V gene lookup returns CDR1 LGHNA and CDR2 YSLEER. The CDR3 contains 13 residues. CDR3 protein: CASSQDGIYEQYF. CDR3 sequence (DNA): TGCGCCAGCAGCCAAGATGGGATCTACGAGCAGTACTTC.

The rearrangement uses TRBV6-1 and TRBJ1-1, with 8 bases fitting TRBD1. V dropped 6 bases and J dropped 5; count of bases not matched to a gene: 8. The CDR3 extends over 14 amino acids. CDR1 MNHNS and CDR2 SASEGT come from the germline V gene. This chain's CDR3 is CASREAGGPTEAFF. CDR3 nucleotide sequence: TGTGCCAGCAGGGAGGCAGGGGGCCCGACTGAAGCTTTCTTT.

This chain connects TRBV18 to TRBJ2-3; D call uncertain. This CDR3 spans 14 amino acids. Per the germline V gene, CDR1 is KGHSH and CDR2 is LQKENI. The V end was cut by 6 bases, the J end by 0 bases, with 10 bases between. CDR3 nucleotides: TGTGCCAGCTCCCTAACGATAAGCACAGATACGCAGTATTTT. The encoded protein is CASSLTISTDTQYF.

The chain recombines TRBV9 with TRBJ1-1; D gene unclear. Germline V CDR1 and CDR2: SGDLS, YYNGEE. Trimming took off 4 bases at V and 5 bases at J, with 12 bases between the two ends. This CDR3 has 13 amino acids. The CDR3 coding sequence is TGTGCCAGCAGCACCGACCACGGGACTGAAGCTTTCTTT. Amino acids: CASSTDHGTEAFF.

The rearrangement links TRBV19 to TRBJ1-2; perhaps TRBD1 as D (5 bases). Between the trimmed V and J ends, which lost 6 bases and 3 bases, there was a span of 14 bases. Per germline, CDR1 LNHDA and CDR2 SQIVND (reference sequence). The CDR3 covers 14 residues. As DNA, the CDR3 is TGTGCCAGTAGCCTCACAGGCACCCACTATGGCTACACCTTC. This translates into CASSLTGTHYGYTF.